The next 31 T cell receptor beta chains were all read from a single sample in a study of T-cell reconstitution after alpha-beta-depleted transplantation in children. Library preparation (for TCRbeta) was performed with unique molecular identifiers. Using its own MiXCR run on the PCR reads, TCRdb lists one record per CDR3 protein. The sample contains more than 450,000 distinct CDR3 sequences, about 18% of which appear only once. The sequenced sample was PBMCs from the stem cell graft donor, obtained from the stem cell graft. These receptors were taken from a human donor who donated a stem cell graft to a child with acute lymphoblastic leukemia.

The V gene is TRBV9, the J gene TRBJ2-3; TRBD2 is a possible D gene (5 bases). V lost 7 bases and J 0 bases, leaving 30 bases between the germline ends. Looked up from germline, CDR1 is SGDLS and CDR2 is YYNGEE. The CDR3 is 20 residues long. CDR3 sequence: CASRPGLSSSDSHSTDTQYF. The CDR3 coding sequence is TGTGCCAGCCGACCCGGACTTTCCTCTTCCGATTCCCATAGCACAGATACGCAGTATTTT.

The chain uses TRBV29-1 and TRBJ2-1; D is perhaps TRBD1 or TRBD2 (6 bases each). CDR1 is SQVTM and CDR2 is ANQGSEA in the germline V gene. Between the trimmed V and J ends, which lost 7 bases and 6 bases, there was a span of 16 bases. The CDR3 contains 13 residues. The CDR3 region has the DNA TGCAGCGGGGACACGACTAGGACCAATGAGCAGTTCTTC. Amino acids: CSGDTTRTNEQFF.

The rearrangement links TRBV9 to TRBJ1-1, with a possible D match to TRBD1 (6 bases). V shed 3 bases and J shed 5 bases, with 14 bases lying between them. CDR3 length: 14 residues. CDR1 and CDR2 from the germline V gene are SGDLS and YYNGEE. The CDR3 DNA reads TGTGCCAGCAGCGCCGCAGGGGTAGGGACTGAAGCTTTCTTT. Translation gives CASSAAGVGTEAFF.

This clonotype occurred a few times. The chain couples TRBV27 to TRBJ2-5; D is unresolved. Trimming took off 2 bases at V and 9 bases at J, with 13 bases between the two ends. CDR3 length: 13 residues. Per germline, CDR1 MNHEY and CDR2 SMNVEV (reference sequence). CDR3 nucleotides: TGTGCCAGCAGTTTAAAAGATCATCCGGCCCAGTACTTC. Protein: CASSLKDHPAQYF.

J is TRBJ1-1 and V is TRBV7-9, with D tentatively TRBD1 (6 bases). Trimming shortened V by 5 bases and J by 1 base, and 17 bases separated the two germline ends. The CDR3 sequence is 16 residues long. Germline-derived CDR1 and CDR2 are SEHNR and FQNEAQ (reference sequence). As DNA, the CDR3 is TGTGCCAGCAGCCCCTATACGGGACATCCGAACACTGAAGCTTTCTTT. It yields the protein CASSPYTGHPNTEAFF.

This clonotype was seen more than once but under ten times. The V call is TRBV10-3, the J call TRBJ2-7; D is ambiguous. The germline gives CDR1 ENHRY, CDR2 SYGVKD. Trimming shortened V by 6 bases and J by 6 bases, and 12 bases separated the two germline ends. CDR3 length equals 12 residues. CDR3 in DNA: TGTGCCATCAGGGGGTCCGGAATCGAGCAGTACTTC. Its translation: CAIRGSGIEQYF.

The chain uses TRBV6-1 and TRBJ2-3; D gene unclear. The CDR3 covers 15 residues. Germline CDR1 is MNHNS and CDR2 is SASEGT. With 5 bases removed from V and 2 bases from J, the gap between germline ends came to 14 bases. In DNA form, the CDR3 reads TGTGCCAGCAGTCCCCGCACAGTTGTCACAGATACGCAGTATTTT. It translates to CASSPRTVVTDTQYF.

The chain recombines TRBV28 with TRBJ2-3; unclear D gene. CDR3 length equals 15 residues. Germline CDR1 reads MDHEN; CDR2 reads SYDVKM. Trimming took off 5 bases at V and 2 bases at J, with 14 bases between the two ends. This CDR3 reads CASSASHPNTDTQYF. CDR3 DNA: TGTGCCAGCAGTGCCAGCCACCCGAACACAGATACGCAGTATTTT.

This clonotype has just a few counts. The gene calls are TRBV12-3 or TRBV12-4 and TRBJ1-1; TRBD1 matches at 7 bases. Unmatched junction bases numbered 12, after V lost 8 bases and J lost 6 bases. This CDR3 is built from 14 residues. The CDR3 sequence: CASAFDRVSSEAFF. Here the CDR3 DNA reads TGTGCCAGCGCCTTTGACAGGGTCTCCTCTGAAGCTTTCTTT.

This clonotype came up many times. J is TRBJ1-5 and V is TRBV9; maybe TRBD1 (5 bases). Trimming cost V 3 bases and J 1 base, with 8 bases left between them. The CDR3 spans 14 residues. The germline gives CDR1 SGDLS, CDR2 YYNGEE. This CDR3 is CASSEGVSNQPQHF. The CDR3 region has the DNA TGTGCCAGCAGCGAAGGGGTAAGCAATCAGCCCCAGCATTTT.

This clonotype was picked up a small number of times. V gene TRBV6-2 or TRBV6-3 combines with J gene TRBJ2-5, with D possibly matching TRBD1 (5 bases). The germline V gene has CDR1 MNHEY and CDR2 SVGEGT. Trimming took 1 base from V and 2 from J, leaving 8 bases between them. The CDR3 sequence is 14 residues long. DNA of the CDR3: TGTGCCAGCAGTTACTGGACACCGCAAGAGACCCAGTACTTC. As protein: CASSYWTPQETQYF.

This sequence joins TRBV20-1 and TRBJ1-5; weak D call: TRBD1 (6 bases). The V end was cut by 5 bases, the J end by 0 bases, with 8 bases between. Germline-derived CDR1 and CDR2 are DFQATT and SNEGSKA (reference sequence). This CDR3 comprises 13 residues. Here the CDR3 reads CSAGGLSNQPQHF. CDR3 nucleotides: TGCAGTGCTGGGGGCCTTAGCAATCAGCCCCAGCATTTT.

This clonotype has a handful of counts. This rearrangement joins TRBV5-1 to TRBJ2-7, with 8 positions matching TRBD1. This CDR3 comprises 14 residues. Germline CDR1 SGHRS, CDR2 YFSETQ. The trim removed 5 bases at V and 3 bases at J, leaving 7 bases unmatched. CDR3 region: CASRPGTGRYEQYF. Written as DNA, the CDR3 is TGCGCCAGCAGGCCCGGGACAGGCCGCTACGAGCAGTACTTC.

This clonotype was seen a few times. This chain links TRBV5-1 with TRBJ2-5; 7 positions agree with TRBD1. Germline V gene sequence: CDR1 SGHRS, CDR2 YFSETQ. Unmatched junction bases numbered 3, after V lost 4 bases and J lost 3 bases. This CDR3 has 13 residues. CDR3: CASSNRGEETQYF. As DNA, the CDR3 is TGCGCCAGCAGCAACAGGGGAGAAGAGACCCAGTACTTC.

This clonotype was counted between two and nine times. The rearrangement links TRBV9 to TRBJ2-1; 8 bases line up with TRBD1. Per germline, CDR1 SGDLS and CDR2 YYNGEE. The CDR3 is made up of 15 amino acids. Trimming removed 2 bases from V and 5 bases from J; junction bases left unmatched: 6. The CDR3 loop reads CASSVDRGEDNEQFF. CDR3 nucleotide sequence: TGTGCCAGCAGCGTTGACAGGGGAGAGGACAATGAGCAGTTCTTC.

V is TRBV27 and J is TRBJ1-2, with 9 bases matching TRBD1. Germline CDR1 reads MNHEY; CDR2 reads SMNVEV (reference sequence). The CDR3 is 14 amino acids. J lost 8 bases, V lost 2 bases, and 6 bases had no gene match. CDR3 residues: CASSLLGQGDGYTF. The CDR3 DNA follows: TGTGCCAGCAGTTTACTGGGACAGGGAGACGGCTACACCTTC.

This clonotype came up a few times. This chain connects TRBV20-1 to TRBJ2-7; 7 bases match TRBD1. The CDR3 runs to 16 residues. J lost 7 bases, V lost 0 bases, and 15 bases had no gene match. Per the germline V gene, CDR1 is DFQATT and CDR2 is SNEGSKA (reference sequence). The CDR3 reads CSARDFNRGPLREQYF. As DNA, the CDR3 is TGCAGTGCTAGAGACTTCAACAGGGGTCCTCTTCGGGAGCAGTACTTC.

With respect to this clonotype: One base away lies a much larger clone, so this may be a sequencing read error. The V and J genes are TRBV7-9 and TRBJ2-7; D is ambiguous. Germline V CDR1 and CDR2: SEHNR, FQNEAQ (reference sequence). The CDR3 has 13 residues. The ends were cut back, 3 bases at V and 0 bases at J, with 6 bases in the middle. The DNA of the CDR3 is TGTGCCAGCAGCTTTCACAGCTCCTACGAGCAGTACTTC. It is translated as CASSFHSSYEQYF.

The J gene is TRBJ2-5, the V gene TRBV6-1; 8 bases are shared with TRBD2. Germline CDR1 reads MNHNS; CDR2 reads SASEGT. Trimming cost V 7 bases and J 5 bases; bases outside gene matches: 9. There are 14 residues in the CDR3. The CDR3, as DNA: TGTGCCAGCACTAGCGGACTAGCTCGGGAGACCCAGTACTTC. Translated, it gives CASTSGLARETQYF.

The chain recombines TRBV4-1 with TRBJ2-1, with D possibly called TRBD1 or TRBD2 (5 bases each). Germline CDR1 MGHRA, CDR2 YSYEKL. The CDR3 loop spans 17 amino acids. V was pared by 3 bases and J by 0 bases, with 15 bases between. CDR3 region: CASSQGRARSSYNEQFF. The CDR3, as DNA: TGCGCCAGCAGCCAGGGGCGGGCGCGAAGCTCCTACAATGAGCAGTTCTTC.

This clonotype was observed a few times. The V and J genes are TRBV20-1 and TRBJ2-1; 7 positions agree with TRBD2. Trimming removed 1 base from V and 0 bases from J; junction bases left unmatched: 3. Germline-derived CDR1 and CDR2 are DFQATT and SNEGSKA (reference sequence). The CDR3 loop spans 15 amino acids. The CDR3 DNA is TGCAGTGCTAGAGCGAGGGAGGGCTCCTACAATGAGCAGTTCTTC. This gives the protein CSARAREGSYNEQFF.

This clonotype was seen only a few times. The rearrangement uses TRBV10-3 and TRBJ2-1, with D unclear. This CDR3 has 13 residues. Trimming removed 2 bases at V and 8 bases at J, with 10 bases between. The germline V gene has CDR1 ENHRY and CDR2 SYGVKD. CDR3 bases: TGTGCCATCAGTGAGACCCGGGTTGATGAGCAGTTCTTC. Amino acid sequence: CAISETRVDEQFF.

A few counts support this clonotype. The chain uses TRBV5-6 and TRBJ2-7; D possibly corresponds to TRBD1 (5 bases). Trimming took off 0 bases at V and 2 bases at J, with 9 bases between the two ends. The CDR3 consists of 14 residues. Looked up from germline, CDR1 is SGHDT and CDR2 is YYEEEE. DNA of the CDR3: TGTGCCAGCAGCTTGGGGACACAAACCTACGAGCAGTACTTC. It codes for CASSLGTQTYEQYF.

This clonotype occurred a few times. V and J are TRBV15 and TRBJ1-5; D is ambiguous. The CDR3 sequence is 14 residues long. V dropped 0 bases and J dropped 6 bases, with 9 bases sitting between them. Per germline, CDR1 LNHNV and CDR2 YYDKDF (reference sequence). In nucleotides, the CDR3 is TGTGCCACCAGCAGAGATAGCTCGAGTCAGCCCCAGCATTTT. The encoded protein is CATSRDSSSQPQHF.

This clonotype was counted only a few times. This chain uses TRBV25-1 with TRBJ2-5; D is perhaps TRBD2 (6 bases). Trimming took 1 base from V and 2 from J, leaving 14 bases between them. CDR3 length equals 16 residues. Germline CDR1 MGHDK, CDR2 SYGVNS. CDR3 sequence (DNA): TGTGCCAGCAGTGAATTCGGGGGAGTGAGGCAAGAGACCCAGTACTTC. It codes for CASSEFGGVRQETQYF.

This clonotype appeared a few times. The chain has TRBV7-9 and TRBJ1-1, with no clear D. The CDR3 runs to 16 residues. V lost 5 bases to trimming and J lost 1 base, with 17 bases between them. Per germline, CDR1 SEHNR and CDR2 FQNEAQ (reference sequence). CDR3 nucleotide sequence: TGTGCCAGCAGCGTGGGAGCAAATCCCCGGAACACTGAAGCTTTCTTT. This gives the protein CASSVGANPRNTEAFF.

The chain is built from TRBV19 and TRBJ1-1; D remains ambiguous. CDR3 length: 13 amino acids. The V gene's germline CDR1 is LNHDA and CDR2 SQIVND (reference sequence). With 5 bases removed from V and 5 bases from J, the gap between germline ends came to 12 bases. Written as DNA, the CDR3 is TGTGCCAGTAGTGTATATCGGCAAACTGAAGCTTTCTTT. Amino acids: CASSVYRQTEAFF.

The chain employs TRBV29-1 and TRBJ1-2; TRBD1 agrees at 7 bases. CDR1 and CDR2 from the germline V gene are SQVTM and ANQGSEA. V gave up 7 bases and J gave up 4 bases; unmatched junction bases: 9. The CDR3 spans 13 residues. The CDR3 bases are TGCAGCGCCGCGACAGGGAGTCGCTATGGCTACACCTTC. This codes for CSAATGSRYGYTF. Drawing the rest from reference TRBV29-1 and TRBJ1-2, the complete variable domain is SAVISQKPSRDICQRGTSLTIQCQVDSQVTMMFWYRQQPGQSLTLIATANQGSEATYESGFVIDKFPISRPNLTFSTLTVSNMSPEDSSIYLCSAATGSRYGYTFGSGTRLTVV.

There are a few counts of this clonotype. J is TRBJ2-1 and V is TRBV5-6, with D possibly matching TRBD2 (5 bases). The ends were cut back, 4 bases at V and 5 bases at J, with 16 bases in the middle. The CDR3 totals 15 residues. Germline assignment: CDR1 SGHDT and CDR2 YYEEEE. CDR3 nucleotides: TGTGCCAGCAGCCGCCTGGGAGCGGCAGACAATGAGCAGTTCTTC. Residues: CASSRLGAADNEQFF.

J is TRBJ2-3 and V is TRBV4-1; 7 bases map to TRBD2. V was pared by 5 bases and J by 3 bases, with 5 bases of the junction left unmatched. Looked up from germline, CDR1 is MGHRA and CDR2 is YSYEKL. The CDR3 totals 14 residues. CDR3 residues: CASSRLSGTDTQYF. The CDR3 DNA is TGCGCCAGCAGCAGGCTTAGCGGGACAGATACGCAGTATTTT.

The chain is built from TRBV5-1 and TRBJ2-5, with D possibly called TRBD1 or TRBD2 (6 bases each). V was pared by 1 base and J by 2 bases, with 12 bases between. The CDR3 contains 15 residues. Per the germline V gene, CDR1 is SGHRS and CDR2 is YFSETQ. The DNA for the CDR3 is TGCGCCAGCAGCTTGATTGGGGGGCCGCAAGAGACCCAGTACTTC. Its protein product is CASSLIGGPQETQYF.